These 27 T cell receptor beta chains originate from one sample sequenced in a study of blood T cell repertoires in COVID-19. The table came from immunoSEQ multiplex PCR; TCRdb's copy has only in-frame clones and leaves some out. The profile shows about 410,000 clones, over 75% of them singletons. The sequencing input was peripheral blood. The origin of the receptors is a middle-aged woman with COVID-19, enrolled during active disease.

The chain uses TRBV4-3 and TRBJ2-3, with a weak D call TRBD2 (5 bases). This CDR3 has 13 residues. The V and J ends lost 6 bases and 11 bases respectively, with 18 bases between them. Germline CDR1 is LGHNA and CDR2 is YSLEER. CDR3 nucleotide sequence: TGCGCCAGCAGTCCACCTCCAGAGAGGGTGCAGTATTTT. Amino acid sequence: CASSPPPERVQYF.

The rearrangement joins TRBV5-4 to TRBJ1-1; TRBD1 matches 7 bases. CDR3 length equals 14 residues. Germline loops: CDR1 SGHNT, CDR2 YYREEE (reference sequence). Trimming took 4 bases from V and 4 from J; bases not matched to a gene: 7. This CDR3 is CASSIETGSTEAFF. The CDR3 DNA follows: TGTGCCAGCAGCATAGAGACAGGGAGCACTGAAGCTTTCTTT.

The V call is TRBV15, the J call TRBJ1-5; unclear D gene. Trimming took off 3 bases at V and 4 bases at J, with 7 bases between the two ends. From germline, CDR1 is LNHNV and CDR2 YYDKDF (reference sequence). The CDR3 has 13 amino acids. The CDR3 DNA follows: TGTGCCACCAGCAGGTGGGCAAATCAGCCCCAGCATTTT. Residues: CATSRWANQPQHF.

Turning to this clone: The sample holds other DNA sequences that translate to the same CDR3. The V and J genes are TRBV28 and TRBJ2-7; TRBD1 agrees at 7 bases. Trimming at V came to 5 bases and at J to 2 bases, leaving 6 bases not matched to a gene. The CDR3 extends over 14 amino acids. Germline CDR1 MDHEN, CDR2 SYDVKM. The CDR3 loop reads CASSRQGETYEQYF. CDR3 sequence (DNA): TGTGCCAGCAGTCGACAGGGAGAGACCTACGAGCAGTACTTC. The complete variable domain, with remaining parts taken from reference TRBV28 and TRBJ2-7, reads DVKVTQSSRYLVKRTGEKVFLECVQDMDHENMFWYRQDPGLGLRLIYFSYDVKMKEKGDIPEGYSVSREKKERFSLILESASTNQTSMYLCASSRQGETYEQYFGPGTRLTVT.

The chain joins TRBV4-3 to TRBJ2-5; 8 bases align to TRBD2. Germline V gene lookup returns CDR1 LGHNA and CDR2 YSLEER. This CDR3 is 15 amino acids long. V shed 6 bases and J 2 bases; nucleotides not matched to a gene: 8. CDR3 coding DNA: TGCGCCAGCAGTGAAGGGACTAGTGGGCAAGAGACCCAGTACTTC. Protein sequence: CASSEGTSGQETQYF.

The CDR3 coding sequence is TGTGCCAGCAGACCCACGACAGGGGGTATCTACGAGCAGTACTTC. It encodes CASRPTTGGIYEQYF. The V call is TRBV6-5, the J call TRBJ2-7, with 9 bases aligning to TRBD1. Germline assignment: CDR1 MNHEY and CDR2 SVGAGI. The ends lost 6 bases at V and 3 bases at J; junction bases unmatched: 9. CDR3 length: 15 residues.

V usage is TRBV7-9 and J usage is TRBJ1-6; D not certain. The CDR3 covers 12 residues. Germline V gene lookup returns CDR1 SEHNR and CDR2 FQNEAQ (reference sequence). Trimming took 3 bases from V and 12 from J, leaving 9 bases between them. The CDR3 DNA follows: TGTGCCAGCAGCTTTATGGGAGAACCCCTCCACTTT. It yields the protein CASSFMGEPLHF.

This rearrangement joins TRBV24-1 to TRBJ2-5, with D possibly being TRBD1 (6 bases). V lost 0 bases and J 5 bases, leaving 15 bases between the germline ends. CDR1 is KGHDR, CDR2 SFDVKD, per germline. CDR3 length equals 16 residues. CDR3: CATSDLITGWDETQYF. CDR3 bases: TGTGCCACCAGTGATTTGATTACAGGGTGGGACGAGACCCAGTACTTC.

This rearrangement joins TRBV7-9 to TRBJ1-1; 7 nucleotides agree with TRBD1. Unmatched junction bases numbered 2, after V lost 1 base and J lost 0 bases. This CDR3 region has 15 residues. Germline CDR1 SEHNR, CDR2 FQNEAQ (reference sequence). The CDR3 bases are TGTGCCAGCAGCTTAGACAGGGGCTTGAACACTGAAGCTTTCTTT. It specifies CASSLDRGLNTEAFF. The entire variable domain, with the rest obtained from reference TRBV7-9 and TRBJ1-1, is as follows: DTGVSQNPRHKITKRGQNVTFRCDPISEHNRLYWYRQTLGQGPEFLTYFQNEAQLEKSRLLSDRFSAERPKGSFSTLEIQRTEQGDSAMYLCASSLDRGLNTEAFFGQGTRLTVV.

The genes are TRBV28 and TRBJ2-1, with D possibly being TRBD2 (6 bases). The CDR3 covers 12 residues. The germline V gene encodes CDR1 MDHEN and CDR2 SYDVKM. CDR3 protein: CATLAQVGEQFF. The CDR3 bases are TGTGCAACGCTAGCGCAAGTCGGGGAGCAGTTCTTC. Together with reference TRBV28 and TRBJ2-1, the CDR3 gives the full variable domain: DVKVTQSSRYLVKRTGEKVFLECVQDMDHENMFWYRQDPGLGLRLIYFSYDVKMKEKGDIPEGYSVSREKKERFSLILESASTNQTSMYLCATLAQVGEQFFGPGTRLTVL.

The chain uses TRBV28 and TRBJ1-2, with TRBD1 matching over 8 bases. Losses at the gene ends were 3 bases for V and 3 bases for J; bases not matched to a gene: 6. The CDR3 is 15 residues long. CDR1 is MDHEN, CDR2 SYDVKM, per germline. In DNA, the CDR3 is TGTGCCAGCAGTTTTGGGGGACAGGTTTACTATGGCTACACCTTC. Its translation is CASSFGGQVYYGYTF.

V and J are TRBV5-1 and TRBJ2-7; D is undetermined. CDR3 size: 14 residues. Trimming removed 1 base at V and 2 bases at J, with 10 bases between. Germline V lookup: CDR1 SGHRS, CDR2 YFSETQ. The CDR3 DNA reads TGCGCCAGCAGCTTGTATCCAGGCCCCTACGAGCAGTACTTC. The encoded protein is CASSLYPGPYEQYF.

V gene TRBV7-8 combines with J gene TRBJ1-6; 8 nucleotides align to TRBD1. CDR3 length equals 15 residues. Germline V gives CDR1 SGHVS, CDR2 FQNEAQ. With V trimmed by 2 bases and J by 7 bases, 4 bases remained unmatched. Written as DNA, the CDR3 is TGTGCCAGCAGCTTACTCGGACAGGGCAATTCACCCCTCCACTTT. This gives the protein CASSLLGQGNSPLHF.

This clone was seen once. The chain carries TRBV28 and TRBJ1-6, with TRBD1 identical over 7 bases. CDR1 is MDHEN, CDR2 SYDVKM, per germline. V trimming: 5 bases; J trimming: 7 bases; junction bases outside the gene matches: 5. This CDR3 has 14 amino acids. The CDR3 loop reads CASSRTGANSPLHF. CDR3 nucleotide sequence: TGTGCCAGCAGTAGGACAGGCGCCAATTCACCCCTCCACTTT.

The rearrangement links TRBV25-1 to TRBJ2-3; 9 bases map to TRBD1. Unmatched junction bases numbered 9, after V lost 4 bases and J lost 1 base. The CDR3 has 17 residues. Looked up from germline, CDR1 is MGHDK and CDR2 is SYGVNS. In DNA form, the CDR3 reads TGTGCCAGCAGTGGCCTGACAGGGGGGCCCCGCACAGATACGCAGTATTTT. Encoded protein: CASSGLTGGPRTDTQYF.

The rearrangement links TRBV9 to TRBJ1-2, with D possibly matching TRBD1 (5 bases). CDR3 length: 15 amino acids. Looked up from germline, CDR1 is SGDLS and CDR2 is YYNGEE. Trimming removed 2 bases from V and 3 bases from J, with 14 bases in between. CDR3 protein: CASSVLHGADYGYTF. In DNA form, the CDR3 reads TGTGCCAGCAGCGTCCTTCATGGGGCAGACTATGGCTACACCTTC.

This rearrangement joins TRBV28 to TRBJ1-2, with 10 bases that match TRBD1. Losses at the gene ends were 2 bases for V and 5 bases for J; bases not matched to a gene: 2. Looked up from germline, CDR1 is MDHEN and CDR2 is SYDVKM. This CDR3 has 14 amino acids. The DNA for the CDR3 is TGTGCCAGCAGTTTAGAGGACAGGGGGTATGGCTACACCTTC. This codes for CASSLEDRGYGYTF.

The V gene is TRBV28, the J gene TRBJ1-6; D is undetermined. Germline CDR1 reads MDHEN; CDR2 reads SYDVKM. This CDR3 is 11 amino acids long. Trimming took off 2 bases at V and 11 bases at J, with 4 bases between the two ends. In DNA, the CDR3 is TGTGCCAGCAGTTTAAAGCCACCCCTCCACTTT. The encoded protein is CASSLKPPLHF.

This clone was detected only a few times. The chain links TRBV6-5 to TRBJ2-3, with 10 bases that match TRBD2. The germline V gene encodes CDR1 MNHEY and CDR2 SVGAGI. CDR3 length: 15 amino acids. Unmatched junction bases numbered 9, after V lost 6 bases and J lost 6 bases. The CDR3 region is CASSPRTSGADTQYF. Written as DNA, the CDR3 is TGTGCCAGCAGCCCCCGGACTAGCGGAGCGGATACGCAGTATTTT.

The CDR3 reads CASSLARPGVGKLFF. CDR3 in DNA: TGTGCCAGCAGCTTAGCGCGGCCAGGGGTTGGAAAACTGTTTTTT. The rearrangement joins TRBV7-6 to TRBJ1-4, with D perhaps TRBD1 (6 bases). The CDR3 loop spans 15 amino acids. V lost 0 bases, J lost 10 bases, and 15 bases lay in between. Germline assignment: CDR1 SGHVS and CDR2 FNYEAQ.

The V gene is TRBV6-2 or TRBV6-3, the J gene TRBJ2-6; D not certain. From germline, CDR1 is MNHEY and CDR2 SVGEGT. With 0 bases removed from V and 3 bases from J, the gap between germline ends came to 6 bases. CDR3 length equals 15 residues. Here the CDR3 DNA reads TGTGCCAGCAGTTACTCGATCGGTGGGGCCAACGTCCTGACTTTC. This sequence encodes CASSYSIGGANVLTF.

The chain uses TRBV7-9 and TRBJ2-7; D is perhaps TRBD2 (5 bases). This CDR3 is built from 13 residues. V lost 0 bases and J 7 bases, leaving 10 bases between the germline ends. The germline gives CDR1 SEHNR, CDR2 FQNEAQ (reference sequence). The CDR3 sequence: CASSLARTGEQYF. In DNA, the CDR3 is TGTGCCAGCAGCTTAGCGCGAACGGGGGAGCAGTACTTC.

V usage is TRBV18 and J usage is TRBJ2-3, with 11 bases identical to TRBD2. The CDR3 length is 15 residues. The V segment lost 0 bases and the J segment 4 bases; nucleotides outside the gene matches: 0. Germline V gives CDR1 KGHSH, CDR2 LQKENI. The CDR3 sequence: CASSPPGLAADTQYF. The CDR3 DNA is TGTGCCAGCTCACCACCGGGACTAGCGGCAGATACGCAGTATTTT.

This clone was seen just once. This rearrangement joins TRBV4-3 to TRBJ2-3, with D unresolved. Germline values: CDR1 LGHNA, CDR2 YSLEER. V lost 0 bases, J lost 6 bases, and 13 bases lay in between. This CDR3 comprises 15 residues. The CDR3 reads CASSQDAPGGDTQYF. CDR3 coding DNA: TGCGCCAGCAGCCAAGACGCCCCGGGTGGGGATACGCAGTATTTT.

This sequence joins TRBV19 and TRBJ1-5; 8 positions match TRBD1. The germline V gene has CDR1 LNHDA and CDR2 SQIVND (reference sequence). V trimming: 4 bases; J trimming: 4 bases; junction bases outside the gene matches: 6. The CDR3 has 15 residues. The CDR3 sequence is CASSTIGTGNQPQHF. In DNA, the CDR3 is TGTGCCAGTAGTACGATAGGGACAGGAAATCAGCCCCAGCATTTT.

The rearrangement uses TRBV7-2 and TRBJ2-3; D remains ambiguous. The CDR3 has 12 amino acids. Per the germline V gene, CDR1 is SGHTA and CDR2 is FQGNSA. V lost 4 bases, J lost 5 bases, and 7 bases lay in between. DNA of the CDR3: TGTGCCAGCAGCTCCCAGATAGATACGCAGTATTTT. This translates into CASSSQIDTQYF.

This sequence joins TRBV28 and TRBJ1-3; D is uncertain. There are 15 residues in the CDR3. CDR1 and CDR2 (germline): MDHEN, SYDVKM. The V and J ends lost 3 bases and 0 bases respectively, with 9 bases between them. CDR3 coding DNA: TGTGCCAGCAGTTTTGGTAGACTCTCTGGAAACACCATATATTTT. Its translation is CASSFGRLSGNTIYF.